Listed below are T cell receptor beta chains from one sample, sequenced in a study of radiation and T cells in renal cell carcinoma. Clones were read by immunoSEQ multiplex PCR, and TCRdb kept only the in-frame ones, dropping some. The sample holds 20,000 or so clones, 47% seen once. This material consisted of tumor tissue, taken from a patient whose treatment included radiotherapy and nephrectomy. The receptors shown here come from a woman aged 45 to 65 with renal cell carcinoma. Both conserved end residues are part of each CDR3. A D gene is named only where the DNA matches it firmly. Size is omitted from some rows. Given values are once, few, many or a class for expanded clones.

D gene	J gene	V gene	clone size	CDR3 protein	CDR3 DNA
NA	TRBJ1-3	TRBV2	NA	CASSDLGGQAWNTIYF	TGTGCCAGCAGTGATCTGGGTGGGCAGGCCTGGAACACCATATATTTT
NA	TRBJ2-3	TRBV4-3	NA	CASSQDRSGRRDTQYF	TGCGCCAGCAGCCAAGATCGGAGTGGAAGGCGAGATACGCAGTATTTT
NA	TRBJ1-6	TRBV6-5	NA	CASRDKGGNNSPLHF	TGTGCCAGCAGGGACAAGGGGGGAAATAATTCACCCCTCCACTTT
NA	TRBJ2-7	TRBV5-4	NA	CASSPTGKYEQYF	TGTGCCAGCAGCCCAACAGGGAAGTACGAGCAGTACTTC
TRBD2	TRBJ2-1	TRBV5-5	NA	CASSRVVLAGDNEQFF	TGTGCCAGCAGCCGGGTAGTTCTAGCGGGGGACAATGAGCAGTTCTTC
NA	TRBJ2-5	TRBV20-1	NA	CSGQGQETQYF	TGCAGTGGCCAGGGGCAAGAGACCCAGTACTTC
NA	TRBJ2-1	TRBV27	few	CASSLGGNEQFF	TGTGCCAGCAGTTTAGGGGGCAATGAGCAGTTCTTC
TRBD1	TRBJ1-2	TRBV6-4	medium-sized	CASSPGQNYGYTF	TGTGCCAGCAGCCCGGGACAGAACTATGGCTACACCTTC
TRBD1	TRBJ1-5	TRBV29-1	NA	CSVLTGGHQPQHF	TGCAGCGTATTAACAGGGGGCCATCAGCCCCAGCATTTT
NA	TRBJ1-2	TRBV5-5	NA	CASSQDSYGYTF	TGTGCCAGCAGCCAAGACAGCTATGGCTACACCTTC
TRBD2	TRBJ2-1	TRBV14	once	CASSSTSGGEQFF	TGTGCCAGCAGCTCGACTAGCGGGGGTGAGCAGTTCTTC
TRBD2	TRBJ2-1	TRBV29-1	few	CSLTSGAYNEQFF	TGCAGCTTGACTAGCGGGGCATACAATGAGCAGTTCTTC
NA	TRBJ2-7	TRBV7-2	NA	CASSLNAGIPYEQYF	TGTGCCAGCAGCTTGAATGCGGGGATTCCCTACGAGCAGTACTTC
NA	TRBJ1-3	TRBV6-1	NA	CASSDRNKRNTIYF	TGTGCCAGCAGTGACAGGAATAAAAGAAACACCATATATTTT
NA	TRBJ1-1	TRBV2	NA	CASSPDSLNTEAFF	TGTGCCAGCAGTCCCGACAGCCTGAACACTGAAGCTTTCTTT
NA	TRBJ1-6	TRBV30	few	CAWSIEADSPLHF	TGTGCCTGGAGTATCGAGGCGGATTCACCCCTCCACTTT
TRBD1	TRBJ2-7	TRBV2	few	CASNADRASYEQYF	TGTGCCAGCAACGCGGACAGGGCTTCCTACGAGCAGTACTTC
NA	TRBJ1-6	TRBV4-1	NA	CASSQLSSYNSPLHF	TGCGCCAGCAGCCAGCTTAGCTCCTATAATTCACCCCTCCACTTT
NA	TRBJ1-1	TRBV7-3	NA	CASSFWGGTEAFF	TGTGCCAGCAGCTTTTGGGGAGGGACTGAAGCTTTCTTT
NA	TRBJ1-2	TRBV9	few	CASSVTDSSNYGYTF	TGTGCCAGCAGCGTAACAGATTCCAGTAACTATGGCTACACCTTC
NA	TRBJ2-5	TRBV6-5	NA	CASSQPYQETQYF	TGTGCCAGCAGTCAGCCGTACCAAGAGACCCAGTACTTC
TRBD1	TRBJ1-4	TRBV19	many	CASSIDRDSPVGQKLFF	TGTGCCAGTAGTATAGATCGGGACAGCCCCGTCGGGCAAAAACTGTTTTTT
NA	TRBJ2-7	TRBV20-1	NA	CSASINYEQYF	TGCAGTGCGTCGATTAACTACGAGCAGTACTTC